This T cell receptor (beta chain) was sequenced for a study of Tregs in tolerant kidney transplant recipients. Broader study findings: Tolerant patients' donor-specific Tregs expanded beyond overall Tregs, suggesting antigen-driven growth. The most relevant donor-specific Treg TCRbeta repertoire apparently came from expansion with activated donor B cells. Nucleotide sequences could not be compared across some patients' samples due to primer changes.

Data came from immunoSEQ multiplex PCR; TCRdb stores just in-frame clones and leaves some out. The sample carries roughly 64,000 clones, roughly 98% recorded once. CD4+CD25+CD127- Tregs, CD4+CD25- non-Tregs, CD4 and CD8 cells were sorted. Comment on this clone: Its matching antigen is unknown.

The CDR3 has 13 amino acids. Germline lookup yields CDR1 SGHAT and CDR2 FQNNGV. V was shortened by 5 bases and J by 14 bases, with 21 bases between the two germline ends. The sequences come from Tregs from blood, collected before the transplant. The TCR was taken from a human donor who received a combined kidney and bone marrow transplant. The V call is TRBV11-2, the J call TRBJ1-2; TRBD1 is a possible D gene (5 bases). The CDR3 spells CASSPRFRTPLTF. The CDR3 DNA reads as TGTGCCAGCAGCCCAAGATTCAGGACACCCCTTACCTTC.